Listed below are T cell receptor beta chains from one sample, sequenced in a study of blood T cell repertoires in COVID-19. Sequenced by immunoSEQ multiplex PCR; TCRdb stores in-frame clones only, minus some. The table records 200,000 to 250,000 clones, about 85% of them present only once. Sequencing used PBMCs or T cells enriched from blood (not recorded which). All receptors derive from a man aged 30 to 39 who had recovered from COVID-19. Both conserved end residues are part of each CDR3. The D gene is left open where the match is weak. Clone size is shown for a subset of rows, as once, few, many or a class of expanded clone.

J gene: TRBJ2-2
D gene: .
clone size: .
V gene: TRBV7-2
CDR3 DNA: TGTGCCAGCAGCTCCCCGACGACACGCCCCGGGGAGCTGTTTTTT
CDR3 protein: CASSSPTTRPGELFF

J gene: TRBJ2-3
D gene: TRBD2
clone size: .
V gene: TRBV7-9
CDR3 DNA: TGTGCCAGTTTGGGACTAGCGGGAGAGGCGGGAACAGATACGCAGTATTTT
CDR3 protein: CASLGLAGEAGTDTQYF

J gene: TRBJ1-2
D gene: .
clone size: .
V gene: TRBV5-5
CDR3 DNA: TGTGCCAGCAGCTTGGACAGGGGCTACACCTTC
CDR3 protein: CASSLDRGYTF

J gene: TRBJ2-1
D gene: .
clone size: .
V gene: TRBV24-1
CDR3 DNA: TGTGCCACCAGTGCGGGACACCACAATGAGCAGTTCTTC
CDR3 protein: CATSAGHHNEQFF

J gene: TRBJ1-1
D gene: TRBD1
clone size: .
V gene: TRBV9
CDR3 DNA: TGTGCCAGCAGCGACTTACAGGGGATTGTTGCTGAAGCTTTCTTT
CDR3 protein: CASSDLQGIVAEAFF

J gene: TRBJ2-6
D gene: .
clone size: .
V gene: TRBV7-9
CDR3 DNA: TGTGCCAGCAGCTCCTACTATGGCTCGAGGGCTGGGGCCAACGTCCTGACTTTC
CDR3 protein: CASSSYYGSRAGANVLTF

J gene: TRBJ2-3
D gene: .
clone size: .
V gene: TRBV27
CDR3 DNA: TGTGCCAGCAGCAGCCTAGGCGAGGAAGATACGCAGTATTTT
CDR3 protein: CASSSLGEEDTQYF

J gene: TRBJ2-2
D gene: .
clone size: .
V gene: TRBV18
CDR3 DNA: TGTGCCAGCTCACTCGATGAGACCGGGGAGCTGTTTTTT
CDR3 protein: CASSLDETGELFF

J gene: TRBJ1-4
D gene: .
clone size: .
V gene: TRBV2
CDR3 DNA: TGTGCCAGCAGGGCACAATTAGGGGCGACTAATGAAAAACTGTTTTTT
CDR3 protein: CASRAQLGATNEKLFF

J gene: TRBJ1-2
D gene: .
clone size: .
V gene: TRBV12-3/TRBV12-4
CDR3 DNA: TGTGCCAGCAGTTTCTCGGAGGGTTCCGGCTACACCTTC
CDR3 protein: CASSFSEGSGYTF

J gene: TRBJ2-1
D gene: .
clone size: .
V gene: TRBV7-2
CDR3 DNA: TGTGCCAGCAGCTCCTACTCCGGGACTTCGCCTGAGCAGTTCTTC
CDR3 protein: CASSSYSGTSPEQFF

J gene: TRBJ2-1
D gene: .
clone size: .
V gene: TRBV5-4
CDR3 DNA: TGTGCCAGCAGCTTCCTACGGGAAAGCGGCAATGAGCAGTTCTTC
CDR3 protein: CASSFLRESGNEQFF

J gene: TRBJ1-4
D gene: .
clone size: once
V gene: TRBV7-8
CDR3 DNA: TGTGCCAGCAGCGGAGAGCCCGCCTCTAATGAAAAACTGTTTTTT
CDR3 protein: CASSGEPASNEKLFF

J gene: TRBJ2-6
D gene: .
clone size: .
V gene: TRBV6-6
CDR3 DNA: TGTGCCAGCAGTCCCAGTGCCTCTGGGGCCAACGTCCTGACTTTC
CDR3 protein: CASSPSASGANVLTF

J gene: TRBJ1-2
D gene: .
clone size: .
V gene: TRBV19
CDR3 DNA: TGTGCCAGTAAAGTGGCGGCAAACGAGGATTTCGGCTACACCTTC
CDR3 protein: CASKVAANEDFGYTF

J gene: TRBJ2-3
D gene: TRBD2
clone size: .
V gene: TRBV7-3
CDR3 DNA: TGTGCCAGCAGCTCTAGCGGGGGTAGCACAGATACGCAGTATTTT
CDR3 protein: CASSSSGGSTDTQYF

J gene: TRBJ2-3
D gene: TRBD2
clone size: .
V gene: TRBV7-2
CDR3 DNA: TGTGCCAGCAGCTTAGTCAGAGCGGGGGATACGCAGTATTTT
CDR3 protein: CASSLVRAGDTQYF

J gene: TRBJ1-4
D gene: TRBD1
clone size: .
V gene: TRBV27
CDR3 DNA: TGTGCCAGCAGTAAGGGGGACAGGGTAGGGGAAAAACTGTTTTTT
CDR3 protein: CASSKGDRVGEKLFF

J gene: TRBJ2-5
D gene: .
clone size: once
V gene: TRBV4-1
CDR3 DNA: TGCGCCAGCAGCCAAGATATAACAGACCAAGAGACCCAGTACTTC
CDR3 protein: CASSQDITDQETQYF

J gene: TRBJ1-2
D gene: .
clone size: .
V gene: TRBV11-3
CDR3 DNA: TGTGCCAGCAGCTTAAGGGACAAAAACGGCTACACCTTC
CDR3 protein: CASSLRDKNGYTF

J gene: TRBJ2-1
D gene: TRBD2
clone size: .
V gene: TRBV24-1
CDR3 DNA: TGTGCCACCAGTGACCCCGGGACTAGCGGGACATCCTACAATGAGCAGTTCTTC
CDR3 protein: CATSDPGTSGTSYNEQFF

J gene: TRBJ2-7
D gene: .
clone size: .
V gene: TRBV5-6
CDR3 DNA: TGTGCCAGCAGCCTAAGGGGGTCCGAGTACTTC
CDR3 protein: CASSLRGSEYF

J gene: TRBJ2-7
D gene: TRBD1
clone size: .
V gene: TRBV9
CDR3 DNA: TGTGCCAGCAGCGTAGGCCCCGCTGGGACAGGCTACGAGCAGTACTTC
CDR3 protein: CASSVGPAGTGYEQYF

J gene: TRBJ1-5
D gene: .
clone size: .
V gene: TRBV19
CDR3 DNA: TGTGCCAGTAGTTCAAGAAGCGGTCGGAGCAATCAGCCCCAGCATTTT
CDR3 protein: CASSSRSGRSNQPQHF

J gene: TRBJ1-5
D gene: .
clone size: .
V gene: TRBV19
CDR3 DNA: TGTGCCAGTATGCGGAGCGCCAATCAGCCCCAGCATTTT
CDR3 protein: CASMRSANQPQHF

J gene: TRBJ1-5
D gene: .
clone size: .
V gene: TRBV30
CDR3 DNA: TGTGCCTGGAGTACCCAGATTAGCAATCAGCCCCAGCATTTT
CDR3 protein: CAWSTQISNQPQHF

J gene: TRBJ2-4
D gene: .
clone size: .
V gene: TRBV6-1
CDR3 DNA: TGTGCCAGCAGTGAACTGGGGGGGCAGGTCAAAAACATTCAGTACTTC
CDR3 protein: CASSELGGQVKNIQYF

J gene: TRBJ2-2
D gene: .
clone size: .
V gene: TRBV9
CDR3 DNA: TGTGCCAGCAGCGGTGAAAGGCCGGGATCCGGGGAGCTGTTTTTT
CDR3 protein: CASSGERPGSGELFF

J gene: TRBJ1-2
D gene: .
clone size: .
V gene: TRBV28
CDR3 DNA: TGTGCCACAACAACAGGGAATGGTGCTGGCTACACCTTC
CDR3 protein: CATTTGNGAGYTF

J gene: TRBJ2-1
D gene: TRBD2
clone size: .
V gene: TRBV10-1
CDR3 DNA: TGCGCCAGCAGACTAGCGGGGAGCTCCTACAATGAGCAGTTCTTC
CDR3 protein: CASRLAGSSYNEQFF

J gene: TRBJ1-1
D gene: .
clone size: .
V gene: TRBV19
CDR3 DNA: TGTGCCAGTAGTATAGGTGACAGAGAAGCTTTCTTT
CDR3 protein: CASSIGDREAFF

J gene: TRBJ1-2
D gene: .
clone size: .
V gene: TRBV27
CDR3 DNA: TGTGCCAGCGGAAAACAGTCCCTCTATGGCTACACCTTC
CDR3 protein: CASGKQSLYGYTF

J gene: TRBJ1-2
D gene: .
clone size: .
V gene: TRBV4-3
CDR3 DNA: TGCGCCAGCAGCCAATTCTCTGGAGGGCACTATGGCTACACCTTC
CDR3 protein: CASSQFSGGHYGYTF

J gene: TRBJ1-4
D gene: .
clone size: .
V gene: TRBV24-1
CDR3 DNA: TGTGCCACCAGTGATCGGGGGTTGAATGAAAAACTGTTTTTT
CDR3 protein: CATSDRGLNEKLFF

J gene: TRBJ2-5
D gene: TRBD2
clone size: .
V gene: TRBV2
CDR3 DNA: TGTGCCAGCCTACTAGCGGGGGTCCGGGCCCAGTACTTC
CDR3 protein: CASLLAGVRAQYF

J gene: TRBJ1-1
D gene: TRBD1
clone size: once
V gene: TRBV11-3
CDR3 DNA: TGTGCCAGCAGCCGGGACAGGAAGAACACTGAAGCTTTCTTT
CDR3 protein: CASSRDRKNTEAFF

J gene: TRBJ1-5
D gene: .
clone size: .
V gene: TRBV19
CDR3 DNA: TGTGCCAGTAGTTCGAAGGGGTCCCAGGGGCCCCAGCATTTT
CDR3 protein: CASSSKGSQGPQHF

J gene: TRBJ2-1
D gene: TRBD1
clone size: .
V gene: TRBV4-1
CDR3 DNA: TGCGCCAGCAGCCAAGACAGTGGGGCCGGACAGGGGGCGCGCAATGAGCAGTTCTTC
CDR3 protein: CASSQDSGAGQGARNEQFF

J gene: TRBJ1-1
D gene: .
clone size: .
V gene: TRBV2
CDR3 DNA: TGTGCCAGCAGACGTGGTACAACCTCCAACACTGAAGCTTTCTTT
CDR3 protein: CASRRGTTSNTEAFF

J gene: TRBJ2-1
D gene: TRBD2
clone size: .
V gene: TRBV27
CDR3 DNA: TGTGCCAGCAGTTTACGGAGCGGGAGTTCGCTTAGCTCCTACAATGAGCAGTTCTTC
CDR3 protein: CASSLRSGSSLSSYNEQFF

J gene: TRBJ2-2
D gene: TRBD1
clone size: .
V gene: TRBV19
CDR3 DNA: TGTGCCAGTACCCCCCGGACAGGGTCCCAGACCGGGGAGCTGTTTTTT
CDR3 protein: CASTPRTGSQTGELFF

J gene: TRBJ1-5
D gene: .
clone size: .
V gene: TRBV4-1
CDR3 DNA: TGCGCCAGCAGCCAAGCAGGGATTAGCAATCAGCCCCAGCATTTT
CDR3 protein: CASSQAGISNQPQHF

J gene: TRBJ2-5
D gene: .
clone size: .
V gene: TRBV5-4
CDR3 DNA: TGTGCCAGCAGCTCAAGGGGGTCTTGGGAGACCCAGTACTTC
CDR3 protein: CASSSRGSWETQYF

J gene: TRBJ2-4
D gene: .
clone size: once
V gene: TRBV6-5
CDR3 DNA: TGTGCCAGCGCGAGGGCTAGCGCCGCCAAAAACATTCAGTACTTC
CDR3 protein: CASARASAAKNIQYF

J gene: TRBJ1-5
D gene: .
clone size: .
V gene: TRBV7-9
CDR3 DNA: TGTGCCAGCAGCCGCGACACTAGCAATCAGCCCCAGCATTTT
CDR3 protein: CASSRDTSNQPQHF

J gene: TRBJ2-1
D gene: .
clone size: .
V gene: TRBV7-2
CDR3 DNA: TGTGCCAGCAGCTCCCGGGACATCCGAGATGAGCAGTTCTTC
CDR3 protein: CASSSRDIRDEQFF

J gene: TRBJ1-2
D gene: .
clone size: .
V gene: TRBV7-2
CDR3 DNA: TGTGCCAGCAGCTTAACGGGGTATGGCTACACCTTC
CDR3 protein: CASSLTGYGYTF

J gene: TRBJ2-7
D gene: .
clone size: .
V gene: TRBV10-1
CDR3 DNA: TGCGCCATGGCCTCGGGGTACTTC
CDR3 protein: CAMASGYF

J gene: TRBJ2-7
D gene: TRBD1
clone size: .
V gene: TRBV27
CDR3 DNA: TGTGCCAGCAGTGGGGGACAGGGGTTATCCTACGAGCAGTACTTC
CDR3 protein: CASSGGQGLSYEQYF

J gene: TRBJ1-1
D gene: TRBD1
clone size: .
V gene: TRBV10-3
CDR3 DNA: TGTGCCATCAGTGGGGACAGGGGAGCCACTGAAGCTTTCTTT
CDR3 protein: CAISGDRGATEAFF

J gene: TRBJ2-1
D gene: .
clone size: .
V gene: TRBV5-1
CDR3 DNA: TGCGCCAGCACTCTTAGCCCGCCGGCTGAGCAGTTCTTC
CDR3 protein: CASTLSPPAEQFF

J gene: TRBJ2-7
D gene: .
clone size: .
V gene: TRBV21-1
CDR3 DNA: TGTGCCAGCAGCAAAAGGGCAGGACAGGGCGACGAGCAGTACTTC
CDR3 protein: CASSKRAGQGDEQYF

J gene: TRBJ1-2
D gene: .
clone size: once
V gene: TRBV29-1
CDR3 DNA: TGCAGCGTCCCGGCGGCCTCCTACTATGGCTACACCTTC
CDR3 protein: CSVPAASYYGYTF

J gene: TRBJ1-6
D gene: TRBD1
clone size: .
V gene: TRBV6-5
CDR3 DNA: TGTGCCAGCAGTAAGGACAGGGAGAACTCACCCCTCCACTTT
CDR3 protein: CASSKDRENSPLHF

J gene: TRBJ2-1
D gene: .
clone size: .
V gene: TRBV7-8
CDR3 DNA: TGTGCCAGCAGCTCGGGGGGCCGCTCCTACAATGAGCAGTTCTTC
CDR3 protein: CASSSGGRSYNEQFF